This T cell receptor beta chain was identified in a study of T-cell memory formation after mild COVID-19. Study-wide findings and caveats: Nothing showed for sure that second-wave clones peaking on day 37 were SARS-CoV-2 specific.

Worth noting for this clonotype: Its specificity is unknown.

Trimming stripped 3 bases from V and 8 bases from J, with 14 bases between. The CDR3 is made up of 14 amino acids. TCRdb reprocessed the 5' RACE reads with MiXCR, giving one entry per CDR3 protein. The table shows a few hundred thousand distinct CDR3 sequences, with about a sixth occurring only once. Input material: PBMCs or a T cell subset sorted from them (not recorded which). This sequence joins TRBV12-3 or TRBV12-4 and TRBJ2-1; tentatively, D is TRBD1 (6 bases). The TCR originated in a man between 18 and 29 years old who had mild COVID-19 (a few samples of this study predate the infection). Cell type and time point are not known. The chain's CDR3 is CASSLGHLDDEQFF. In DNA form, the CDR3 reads TGTGCCAGCAGTTTGGGACACTTGGACGATGAGCAGTTCTTC.